These 3 T cell receptor beta chains came from one sample sequenced in a study of blood T cell repertoires in COVID-19 (dated by TCRdb to 2019 to 2021). Libraries were made using the immunoSEQ multiplex PCR assay. TCRdb obtained this table from immuneACCESS and retained in-frame rearrangements with V and J assigned. These tables miss some clones; where compared with another copy, unresolved V genes account for less than half of the shortfall, and the remainder is unexplained. Across this sample there are 60,000 to 85,000 clones, with about 80% seen only once. The top ten clones comprise roughly 20% of the sample. The source material was peripheral blood. All receptors come from a man between 65 and 85 years old who had recovered from COVID-19.

The J gene is TRBJ1-2, the V gene TRBV7-9, with 9 bases identical to TRBD1. The CDR3 sequence is 15 residues long. CDR1 SEHNR and CDR2 FQNEAQ come from the germline V gene (reference sequence). The junction had 7 bases not matched to a gene; V was cut back by 1 base and J by 7 bases. Here the CDR3 DNA reads TGTGCCAGCAGCTTAGGCGGGGACAGGGTTTCTGGCTACACCTTC. The encoded protein is CASSLGGDRVSGYTF.

This clone appeared a single time. The chain combines TRBV19 with TRBJ2-2; D might be TRBD1 (6 bases). Germline values: CDR1 LNHDA, CDR2 SQIVND (reference sequence). The V gene lost 5 bases and the J gene lost 5 bases, with 15 bases spanning the gap. CDR3 length: 15 residues. The CDR3 here is CASSDTGRGTGELFF. The DNA for the CDR3 is TGTGCCAGTAGTGACACAGGGCGCGGTACCGGGGAGCTGTTTTTT.

The V gene is TRBV21-1, the J gene TRBJ2-5; the D segment call TRBD1 is taken from the table without a DNA check. TRBV21-1 is designated a pseudogene. The CDR3 loop spans 15 amino acids. CDR3 sequence: CASWDRGRSGETQYF. The CDR3 nucleotides are TGTGCCAGCTGGGACAGGGGGCGAAGTGGAGAGACCCAGTACTTC.